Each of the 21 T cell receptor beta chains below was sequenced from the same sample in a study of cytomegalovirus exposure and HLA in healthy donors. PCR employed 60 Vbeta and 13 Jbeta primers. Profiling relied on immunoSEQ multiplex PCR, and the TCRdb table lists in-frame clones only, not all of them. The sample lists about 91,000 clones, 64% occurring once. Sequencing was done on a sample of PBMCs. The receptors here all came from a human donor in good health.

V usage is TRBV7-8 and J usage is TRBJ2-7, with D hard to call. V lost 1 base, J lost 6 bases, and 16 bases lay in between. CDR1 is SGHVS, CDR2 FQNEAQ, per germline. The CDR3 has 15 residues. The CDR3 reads CASSLVADWLAEQYF. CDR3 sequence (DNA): TGTGCCAGCAGCTTAGTGGCCGACTGGCTCGCCGAGCAGTACTTC.

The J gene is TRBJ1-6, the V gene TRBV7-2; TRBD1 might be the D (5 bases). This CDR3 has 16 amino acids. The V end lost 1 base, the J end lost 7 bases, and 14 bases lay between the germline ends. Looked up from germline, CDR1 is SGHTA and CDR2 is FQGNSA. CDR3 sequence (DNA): TGTGCCAGCAGCTTAGAACCGACAGTCAACAATTCACCCCTCCACTTT. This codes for CASSLEPTVNNSPLHF. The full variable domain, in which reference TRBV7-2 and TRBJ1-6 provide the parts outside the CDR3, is GAGVSQSPSNKVTEKGKDVELRCDPISGHTALYWYRQSLGQGLEFLIYFQGNSAPDKSGLPSDRFSAERTGGSVSTLTIQRTQQEDSAVYLCASSLEPTVNNSPLHFGNGTRLTVT.

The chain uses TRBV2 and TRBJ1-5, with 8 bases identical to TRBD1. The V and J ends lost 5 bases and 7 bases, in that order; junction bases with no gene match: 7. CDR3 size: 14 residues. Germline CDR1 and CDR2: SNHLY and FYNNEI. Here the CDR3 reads CASSLGQGNQPQHF. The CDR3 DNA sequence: TGTGCCAGCAGTCTTGGACAGGGTAACCAGCCCCAGCATTTT. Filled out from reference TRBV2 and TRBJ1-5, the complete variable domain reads EPEVTQTPSHQVTQMGQEVILRCVPISNHLYFYWYRQILGQKVEFLVSFYNNEISEKSEIFDDQFSVERPDGSNFTLKIRSTKLEDSAMYFCASSLGQGNQPQHFGDGTRLSIL.

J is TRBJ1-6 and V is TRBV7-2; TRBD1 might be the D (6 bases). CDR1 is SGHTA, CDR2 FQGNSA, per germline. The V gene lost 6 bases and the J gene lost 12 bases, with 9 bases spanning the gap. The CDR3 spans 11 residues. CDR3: CASRRTEPLHF. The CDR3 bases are TGTGCCAGCAGGAGGACAGAACCCCTCCACTTT.

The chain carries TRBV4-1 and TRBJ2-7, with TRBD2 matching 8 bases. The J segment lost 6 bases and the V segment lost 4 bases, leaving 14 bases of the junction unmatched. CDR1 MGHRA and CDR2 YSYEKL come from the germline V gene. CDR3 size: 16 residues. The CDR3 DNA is TGCGCCAGCAGCCGAACCGGGACTAGGATTGTAGGCGAGCAGTACTTC. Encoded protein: CASSRTGTRIVGEQYF.

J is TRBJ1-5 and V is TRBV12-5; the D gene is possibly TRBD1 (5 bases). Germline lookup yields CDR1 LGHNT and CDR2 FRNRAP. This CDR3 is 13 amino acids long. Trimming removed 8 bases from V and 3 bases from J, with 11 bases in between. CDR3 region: CASTGEINQPQHF. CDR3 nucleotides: TGTGCTAGTACAGGCGAAATCAATCAGCCCCAGCATTTT.

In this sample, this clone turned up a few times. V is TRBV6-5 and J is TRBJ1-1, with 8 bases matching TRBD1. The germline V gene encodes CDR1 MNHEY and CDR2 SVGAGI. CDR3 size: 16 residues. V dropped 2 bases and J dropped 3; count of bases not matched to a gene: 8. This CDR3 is CASSYSRGRADTEAFF. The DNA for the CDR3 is TGTGCCAGCAGTTACAGCAGGGGGCGCGCGGACACTGAAGCTTTCTTT.

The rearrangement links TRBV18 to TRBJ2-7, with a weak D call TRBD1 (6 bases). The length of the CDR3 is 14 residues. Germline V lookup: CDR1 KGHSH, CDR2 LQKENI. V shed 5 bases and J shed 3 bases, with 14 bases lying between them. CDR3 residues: CASSTRPGDYEQYF. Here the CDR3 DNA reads TGTGCCAGCTCAACAAGGCCAGGGGACTACGAGCAGTACTTC.

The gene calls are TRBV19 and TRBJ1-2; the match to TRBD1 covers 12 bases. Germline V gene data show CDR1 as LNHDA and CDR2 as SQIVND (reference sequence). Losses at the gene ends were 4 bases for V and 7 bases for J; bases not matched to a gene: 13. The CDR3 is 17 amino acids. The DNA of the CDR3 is TGTGCCAGTAGTACGCACCGGGACAGGGGGCCCGTACGTGGCTACACCTTC. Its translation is CASSTHRDRGPVRGYTF.

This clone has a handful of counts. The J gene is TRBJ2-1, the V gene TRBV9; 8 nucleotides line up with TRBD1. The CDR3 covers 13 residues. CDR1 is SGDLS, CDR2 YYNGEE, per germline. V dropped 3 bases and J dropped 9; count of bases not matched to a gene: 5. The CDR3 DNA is TGTGCCAGCAGCGAACAGGGGGTAGGTGAGCAGTTCTTC. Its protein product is CASSEQGVGEQFF.

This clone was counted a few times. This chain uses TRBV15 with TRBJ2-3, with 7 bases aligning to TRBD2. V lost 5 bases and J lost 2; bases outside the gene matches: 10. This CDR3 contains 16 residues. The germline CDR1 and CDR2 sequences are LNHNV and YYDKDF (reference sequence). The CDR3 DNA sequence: TGTGCCACCAGCGGACCGAGCGGGGCATTCACAGATACGCAGTATTTT. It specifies CATSGPSGAFTDTQYF.

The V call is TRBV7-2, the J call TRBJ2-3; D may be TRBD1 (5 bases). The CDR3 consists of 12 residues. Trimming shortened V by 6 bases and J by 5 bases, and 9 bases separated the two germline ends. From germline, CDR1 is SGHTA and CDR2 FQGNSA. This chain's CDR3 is CASSPRGDTQYF. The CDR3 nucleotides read TGTGCCAGCAGTCCAAGGGGAGATACGCAGTATTTT. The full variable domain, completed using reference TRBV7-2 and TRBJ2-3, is GAGVSQSPSNKVTEKGKDVELRCDPISGHTALYWYRQSLGQGLEFLIYFQGNSAPDKSGLPSDRFSAERTGGSVSTLTIQRTQQEDSAVYLCASSPRGDTQYFGPGTRLTVL.

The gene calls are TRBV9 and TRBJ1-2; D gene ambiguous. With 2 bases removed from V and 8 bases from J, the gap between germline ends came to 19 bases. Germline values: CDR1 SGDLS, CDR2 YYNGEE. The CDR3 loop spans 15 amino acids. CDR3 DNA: TGTGCCAGCAGCGTCGGAGGAGGTCGCACGTTCGGCTACACCTTC. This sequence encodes CASSVGGGRTFGYTF.

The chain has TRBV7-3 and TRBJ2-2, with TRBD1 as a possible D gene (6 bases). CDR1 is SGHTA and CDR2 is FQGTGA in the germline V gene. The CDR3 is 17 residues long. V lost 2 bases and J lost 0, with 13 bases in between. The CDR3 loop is CASSLVAGGANTGELFF. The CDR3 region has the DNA TGTGCCAGCAGCTTAGTAGCTGGGGGCGCGAACACCGGGGAGCTGTTTTTT.

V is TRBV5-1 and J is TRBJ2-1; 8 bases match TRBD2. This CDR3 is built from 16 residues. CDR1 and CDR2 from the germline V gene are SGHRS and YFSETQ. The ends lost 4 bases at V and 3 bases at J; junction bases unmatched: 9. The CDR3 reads CASSPAGGGSYNEQFF. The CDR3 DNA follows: TGCGCCAGCAGCCCGGCCGGCGGGGGGAGCTACAATGAGCAGTTCTTC.

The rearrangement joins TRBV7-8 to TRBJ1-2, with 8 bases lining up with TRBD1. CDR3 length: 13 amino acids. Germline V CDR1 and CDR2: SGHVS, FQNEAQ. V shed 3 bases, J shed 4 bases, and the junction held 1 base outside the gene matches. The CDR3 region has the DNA TGTGCCAGCAGCTTTACAGGGGGCTATGGCTACACCTTC. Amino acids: CASSFTGGYGYTF.

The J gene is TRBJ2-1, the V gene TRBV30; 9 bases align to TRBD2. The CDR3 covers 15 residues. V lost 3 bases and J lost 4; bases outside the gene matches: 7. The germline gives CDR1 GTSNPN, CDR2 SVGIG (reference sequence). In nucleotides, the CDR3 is TGTGCCTGGAGCCCTACTAGCGGGCTATACAATGAGCAGTTCTTC. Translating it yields CAWSPTSGLYNEQFF.

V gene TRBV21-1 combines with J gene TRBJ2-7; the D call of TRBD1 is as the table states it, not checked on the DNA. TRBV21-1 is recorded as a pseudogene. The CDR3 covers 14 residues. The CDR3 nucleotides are TGTGCCAGCAGGCCCGGACAGGGCACTTACGAGCAGTACTTC. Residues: CASRPGQGTYEQYF.

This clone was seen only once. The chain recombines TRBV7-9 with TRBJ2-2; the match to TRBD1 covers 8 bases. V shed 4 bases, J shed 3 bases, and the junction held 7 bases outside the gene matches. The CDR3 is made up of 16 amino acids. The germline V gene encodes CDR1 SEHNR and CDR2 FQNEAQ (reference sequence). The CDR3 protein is CASSSLDRVDTGELFF. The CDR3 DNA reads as TGTGCCAGCAGCTCCCTGGACAGGGTGGACACCGGGGAGCTGTTTTTT.

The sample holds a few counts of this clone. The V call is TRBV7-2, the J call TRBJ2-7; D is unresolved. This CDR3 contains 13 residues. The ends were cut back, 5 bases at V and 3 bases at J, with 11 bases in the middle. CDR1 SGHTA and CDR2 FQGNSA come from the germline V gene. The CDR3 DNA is TGTGCCAGCAGCCGTGGGCCGAGCTACGAGCAGTACTTC. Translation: CASSRGPSYEQYF.

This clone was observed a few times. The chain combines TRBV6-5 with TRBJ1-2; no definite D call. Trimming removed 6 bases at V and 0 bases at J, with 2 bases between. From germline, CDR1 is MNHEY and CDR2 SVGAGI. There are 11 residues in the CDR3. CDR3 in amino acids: CASSSNYGYTF. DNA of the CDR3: TGTGCCAGCAGCTCTAACTATGGCTACACCTTC.